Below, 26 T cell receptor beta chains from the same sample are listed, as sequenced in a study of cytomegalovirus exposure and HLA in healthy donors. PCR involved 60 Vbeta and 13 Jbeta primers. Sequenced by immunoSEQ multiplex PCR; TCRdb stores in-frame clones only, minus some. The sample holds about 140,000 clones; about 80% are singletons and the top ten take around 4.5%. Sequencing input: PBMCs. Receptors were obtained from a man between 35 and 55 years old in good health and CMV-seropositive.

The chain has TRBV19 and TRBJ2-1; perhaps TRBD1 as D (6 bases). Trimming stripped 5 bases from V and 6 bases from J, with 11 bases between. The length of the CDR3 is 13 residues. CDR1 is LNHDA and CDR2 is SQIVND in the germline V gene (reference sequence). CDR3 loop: CASSDYRVNEQFF. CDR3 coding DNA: TGTGCCAGTAGTGACTACAGGGTCAATGAGCAGTTCTTC.

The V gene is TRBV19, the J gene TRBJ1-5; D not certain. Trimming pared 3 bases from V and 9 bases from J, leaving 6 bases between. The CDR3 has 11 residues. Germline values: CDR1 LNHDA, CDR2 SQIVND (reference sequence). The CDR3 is CASSIGWPQHF. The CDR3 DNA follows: TGTGCCAGTAGTATCGGTTGGCCCCAGCATTTT. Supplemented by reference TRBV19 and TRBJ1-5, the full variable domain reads DGGITQSPKYLFRKEGQNVTLSCEQNLNHDAMYWYRQDPGQGLRLIYYSQIVNDFQKGDIAEGYSVSREKKESFPLTVTSAQKNPTAFYLCASSIGWPQHFGDGTRLSIL.

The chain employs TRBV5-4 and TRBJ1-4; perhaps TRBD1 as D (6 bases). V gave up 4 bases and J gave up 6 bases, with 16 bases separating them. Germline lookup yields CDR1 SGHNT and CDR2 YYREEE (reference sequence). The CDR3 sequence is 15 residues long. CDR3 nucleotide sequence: TGTGCCAGCAGCCGTGAGGGGGGGCCCTATGAAAAACTGTTTTTT. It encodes CASSREGGPYEKLFF.

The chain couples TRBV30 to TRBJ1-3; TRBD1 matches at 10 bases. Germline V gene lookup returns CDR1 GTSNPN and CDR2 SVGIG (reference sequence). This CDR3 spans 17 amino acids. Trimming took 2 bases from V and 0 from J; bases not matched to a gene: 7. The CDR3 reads CAWSTPWTGGSGNTIYF. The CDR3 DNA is TGTGCCTGGAGTACTCCTTGGACAGGGGGCTCTGGAAACACCATATATTTT.

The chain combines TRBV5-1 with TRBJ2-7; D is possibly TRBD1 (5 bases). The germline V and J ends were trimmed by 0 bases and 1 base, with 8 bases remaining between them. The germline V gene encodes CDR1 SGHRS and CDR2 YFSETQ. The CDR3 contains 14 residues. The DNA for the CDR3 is TGCGCCAGCAGCTTGGGGACACTTTCCTACGAGCAGTACTTC. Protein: CASSLGTLSYEQYF.

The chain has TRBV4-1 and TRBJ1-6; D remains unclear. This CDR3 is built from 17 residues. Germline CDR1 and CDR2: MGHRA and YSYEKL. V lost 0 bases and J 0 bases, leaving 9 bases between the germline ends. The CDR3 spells CASSQEIVSSYNSPLHF. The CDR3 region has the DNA TGCGCCAGCAGCCAAGAGATCGTTAGCTCCTATAATTCACCCCTCCACTTT.

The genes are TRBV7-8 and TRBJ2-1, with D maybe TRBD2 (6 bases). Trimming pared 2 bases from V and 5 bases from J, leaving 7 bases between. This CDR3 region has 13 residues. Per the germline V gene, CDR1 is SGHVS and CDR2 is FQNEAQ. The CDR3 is CASSLTGDNEQFF. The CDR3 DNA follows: TGTGCCAGCAGCTTAACGGGGGACAATGAGCAGTTCTTC.

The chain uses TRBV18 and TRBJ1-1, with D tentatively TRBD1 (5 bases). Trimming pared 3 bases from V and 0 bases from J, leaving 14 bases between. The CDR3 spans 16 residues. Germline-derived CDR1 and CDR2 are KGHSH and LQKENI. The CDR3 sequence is CASSPRGSQMNTEAFF. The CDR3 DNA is TGTGCCAGCTCACCGCGGGGCAGCCAAATGAACACTGAAGCTTTCTTT.

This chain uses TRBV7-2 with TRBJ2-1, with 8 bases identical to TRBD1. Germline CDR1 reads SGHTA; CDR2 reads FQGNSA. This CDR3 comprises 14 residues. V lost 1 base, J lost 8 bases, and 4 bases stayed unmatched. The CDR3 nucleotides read TGTGCCAGCAGCTTAGGGACAGGGTATGATGAGCAGTTCTTC. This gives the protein CASSLGTGYDEQFF.

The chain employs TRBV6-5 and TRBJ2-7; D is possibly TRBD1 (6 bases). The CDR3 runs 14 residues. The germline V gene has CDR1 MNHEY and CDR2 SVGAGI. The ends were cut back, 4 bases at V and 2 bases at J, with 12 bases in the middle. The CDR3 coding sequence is TGTGCCAGCAGTTCCGCGGACAGCACCTACGAGCAGTACTTC. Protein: CASSSADSTYEQYF.

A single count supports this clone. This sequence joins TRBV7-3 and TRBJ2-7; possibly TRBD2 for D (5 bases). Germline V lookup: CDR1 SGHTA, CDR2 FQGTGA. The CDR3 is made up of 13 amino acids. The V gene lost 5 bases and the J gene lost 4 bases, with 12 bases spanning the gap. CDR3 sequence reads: CASSVLPGYEQYF. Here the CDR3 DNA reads TGTGCCAGCAGCGTCCTCCCGGGGTACGAGCAGTACTTC.

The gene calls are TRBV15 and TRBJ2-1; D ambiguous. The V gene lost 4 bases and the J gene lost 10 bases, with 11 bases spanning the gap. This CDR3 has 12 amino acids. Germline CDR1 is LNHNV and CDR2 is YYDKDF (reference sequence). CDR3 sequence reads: CATSIRVTEQFF. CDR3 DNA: TGTGCCACCAGCATCCGGGTGACGGAGCAGTTCTTC.

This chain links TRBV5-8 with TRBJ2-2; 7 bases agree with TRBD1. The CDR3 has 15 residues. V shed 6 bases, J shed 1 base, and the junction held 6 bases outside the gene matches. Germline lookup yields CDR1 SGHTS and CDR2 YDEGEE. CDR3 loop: CASILGTENTGELFF. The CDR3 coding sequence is TGTGCCAGCATCCTCGGGACAGAGAACACCGGGGAGCTGTTTTTT.

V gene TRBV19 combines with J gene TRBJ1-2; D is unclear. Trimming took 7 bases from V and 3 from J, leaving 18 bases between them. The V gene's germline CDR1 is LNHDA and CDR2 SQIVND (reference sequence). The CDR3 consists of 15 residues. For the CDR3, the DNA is TGTGCCAGTAATTTGATCCGGGGAAGAGACTATGGCTACACCTTC. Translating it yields CASNLIRGRDYGYTF.

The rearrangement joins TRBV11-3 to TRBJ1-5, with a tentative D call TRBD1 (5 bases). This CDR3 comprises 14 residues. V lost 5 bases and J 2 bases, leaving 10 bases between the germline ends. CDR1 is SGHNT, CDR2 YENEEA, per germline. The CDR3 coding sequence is TGTGCCAGCAGCCTCGGGACTTGCAATCAGCCCCAGCATTTT. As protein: CASSLGTCNQPQHF.

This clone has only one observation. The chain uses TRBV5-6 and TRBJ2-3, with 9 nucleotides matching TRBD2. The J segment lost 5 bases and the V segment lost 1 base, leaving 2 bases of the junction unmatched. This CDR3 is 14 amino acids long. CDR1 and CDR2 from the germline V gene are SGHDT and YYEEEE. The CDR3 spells CASSLLLAGDTQYF. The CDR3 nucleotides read TGTGCCAGCAGCTTGCTACTAGCGGGAGATACGCAGTATTTT. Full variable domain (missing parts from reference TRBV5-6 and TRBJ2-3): DAGVTQSPTHLIKTRGQQVTLRCSPKSGHDTVSWYQQALGQGPQFIFQYYEEEERQRGNFPDRFSGHQFPNYSSELNVNALLLGDSALYLCASSLLLAGDTQYFGPGTRLTVL.

This CDR3 is CASSFTSDSYEQYF. CDR3 DNA: TGTGCCAGCAGCTTCACTAGCGATTCCTACGAGCAGTACTTC. V gene TRBV7-8 combines with J gene TRBJ2-7; 7 bases are shared with TRBD2. V dropped 3 bases and J dropped 1; count of bases not matched to a gene: 3. Looked up from germline, CDR1 is SGHVS and CDR2 is FQNEAQ. There are 14 residues in the CDR3.

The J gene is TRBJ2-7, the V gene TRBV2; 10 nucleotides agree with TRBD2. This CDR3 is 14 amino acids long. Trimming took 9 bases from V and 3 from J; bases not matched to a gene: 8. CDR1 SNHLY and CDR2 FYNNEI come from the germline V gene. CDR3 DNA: TGTGCCAGATCCGATCTAGCGGGAGTCTACGAGCAGTACTTC. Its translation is CARSDLAGVYEQYF.

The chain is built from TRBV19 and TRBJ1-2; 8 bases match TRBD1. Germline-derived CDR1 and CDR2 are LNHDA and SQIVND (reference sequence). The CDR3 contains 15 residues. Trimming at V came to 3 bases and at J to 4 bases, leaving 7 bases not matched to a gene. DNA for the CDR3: TGTGCCAGTAGTATGGGGGCAGGGGGCCTCTATGGCTACACCTTC. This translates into CASSMGAGGLYGYTF.

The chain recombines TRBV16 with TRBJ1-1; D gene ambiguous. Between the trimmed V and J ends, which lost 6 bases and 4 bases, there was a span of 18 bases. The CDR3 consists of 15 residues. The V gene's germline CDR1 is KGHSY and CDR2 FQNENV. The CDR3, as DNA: TGTGCCAGCAGTCAAACGGGTCGAGGAATCACTGAAGCTTTCTTT. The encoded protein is CASSQTGRGITEAFF.

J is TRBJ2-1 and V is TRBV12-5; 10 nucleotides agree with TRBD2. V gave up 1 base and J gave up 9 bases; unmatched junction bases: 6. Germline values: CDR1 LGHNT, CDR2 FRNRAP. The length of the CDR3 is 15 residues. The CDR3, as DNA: TGTGCTAGTGGTTTGGGCCTAGCGGGAGTTACTGAGCAGTTCTTC. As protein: CASGLGLAGVTEQFF.

The CDR3 spells CASSGGRALEQYF. The CDR3 DNA follows: TGTGCCAGCTCTGGGGGCCGAGCTCTGGAGCAGTACTTC. The rearrangement joins TRBV7-9 to TRBJ2-7; the D gene is possibly TRBD1 (6 bases). CDR3 length equals 13 residues. Germline assignment: CDR1 SEHNR and CDR2 FQNEAQ (reference sequence). V was clipped by 8 bases and J by 7 bases, with 18 bases between them.

The CDR3 bases are TGTGCCAGCAGTTTCGGAGGAGACAGGGGGGTTAATGGCTACACCTTC. Amino acid sequence: CASSFGGDRGVNGYTF. The genes are TRBV27 and TRBJ1-2; 9 bases line up with TRBD1. Germline CDR1 MNHEY, CDR2 SMNVEV (reference sequence). V was pared by 3 bases and J by 6 bases, with 11 bases of the junction left unmatched. The CDR3 runs to 16 residues.

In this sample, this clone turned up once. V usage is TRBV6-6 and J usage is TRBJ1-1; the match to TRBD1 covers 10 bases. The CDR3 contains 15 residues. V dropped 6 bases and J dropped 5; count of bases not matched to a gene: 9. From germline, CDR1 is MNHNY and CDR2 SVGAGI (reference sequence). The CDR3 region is CASRSGTGAGTEAFF. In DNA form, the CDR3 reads TGTGCCAGCAGGTCCGGGACAGGGGCCGGGACTGAAGCTTTCTTT.

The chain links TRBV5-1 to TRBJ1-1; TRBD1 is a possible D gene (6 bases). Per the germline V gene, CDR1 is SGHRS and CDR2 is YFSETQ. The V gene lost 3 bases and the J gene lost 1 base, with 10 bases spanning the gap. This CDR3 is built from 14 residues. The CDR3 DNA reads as TGCGCCAGCAGCTCCCAGGGGCGGAACACTGAAGCTTTCTTT. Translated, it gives CASSSQGRNTEAFF.

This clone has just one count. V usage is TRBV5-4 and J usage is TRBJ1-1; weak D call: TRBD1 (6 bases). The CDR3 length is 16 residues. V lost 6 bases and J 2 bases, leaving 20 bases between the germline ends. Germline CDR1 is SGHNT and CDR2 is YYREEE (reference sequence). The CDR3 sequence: CASIDRSDNLNTEAFF. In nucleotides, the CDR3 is TGTGCCAGCATCGACAGGAGCGATAACCTAAACACTGAAGCTTTCTTT.